The next 20 T cell receptor beta chains were all read from a single sample in a study of beta chain features in type 1 diabetes (dated by TCRdb to about 2018). Library preparation employed the immunoSEQ multiplex PCR assay. All of the isolated RNA was reverse transcribed with the High Capacity cDNA Reverse Transcription Kit, so expressed TCRB transcripts were sequenced. TCRdb provides this immuneACCESS table in a form limited to in-frame rearrangements. Some clones are lacking; in checked studies, under half of them reflect an unresolved V gene, and why the rest are absent is not known. Here the sample has some 660,000 clones; about 14% occur a single time. Approximately 0.042% of the sample is in the top ten clones. What these receptors recognize is not known. Paper-wide results and their limitations: In all four CD4+ subsets, TCRB CDR3 length was moderately but significantly shorter in type 1 diabetes patients.

Sequencing was carried out using naive CD4+ T cells from blood. The cell subset or site label on this specimen signifies: true naive CD4+ T cells. All receptors come from a man aged 18 to 29 with type 1 diabetes.

This clone appeared a few times. This chain joins TRBV4-1 and TRBJ1-1; D not certain. The CDR3 is made up of 16 amino acids. Germline V CDR1 and CDR2: MGHRA, YSYEKL. V lost 1 base and J lost 2, with 14 bases in between. CDR3 sequence: CASSQVSGPTNTEAFF. The CDR3 DNA is TGCGCCAGCAGCCAAGTCTCCGGACCGACAAACACTGAAGCTTTCTTT.

The chain couples TRBV7-2 to TRBJ2-1; 12 bases are a match to TRBD2. Germline V gives CDR1 SGHTA, CDR2 FQGNSA. CDR3 length equals 18 residues. V lost 4 bases and J lost 1; bases outside the gene matches: 8. The CDR3 loop is CASSSSTSGSGSYNEQFF. Written as DNA, the CDR3 is TGTGCCAGCAGCTCCTCGACTAGCGGGAGTGGGTCCTACAATGAGCAGTTCTTC.

This clone appeared a few times. This rearrangement joins TRBV6-5 to TRBJ1-2; TRBD1 is a possible D gene (5 bases). Germline loops: CDR1 MNHEY, CDR2 SVGAGI. This CDR3 is 16 amino acids long. The ends were cut back, 0 bases at V and 5 bases at J, with 16 bases in the middle. The CDR3 sequence is CASSYSGTEAGYGYTF. As DNA, the CDR3 is TGTGCCAGCAGTTACTCAGGGACGGAGGCAGGGTATGGCTACACCTTC.

The V and J genes are TRBV28 and TRBJ1-2, with 8 bases matching TRBD1. J lost 6 bases, V lost 4 bases, and 7 bases had no gene match. This CDR3 contains 14 residues. The V gene's germline CDR1 is MDHEN and CDR2 SYDVKM. CDR3 nucleotides: TGTGCCAGCAGTTCGGGACAGGCGGGTCATGGCTACACCTTC. It encodes CASSSGQAGHGYTF.

This clone was found a few times. The chain links TRBV30 to TRBJ1-6, with 7 positions matching TRBD1. The CDR3 is made up of 16 amino acids. Germline V gene data show CDR1 as GTSNPN and CDR2 as SVGIG (reference sequence). Trimming at V came to 8 bases and at J to 9 bases, leaving 19 bases not matched to a gene. CDR3 protein: CALNPDRNIRGSPLHF. As DNA, the CDR3 is TGTGCCCTGAACCCGGACAGGAATATAAGAGGTTCACCCCTCCACTTT.

The chain recombines TRBV7-9 with TRBJ2-5; D uncertain. The CDR3 runs to 14 residues. The germline V gene has CDR1 SEHNR and CDR2 FQNEAQ (reference sequence). V lost 5 bases, J lost 2 bases, and 12 bases lay in between. CDR3 coding DNA: TGTGCCAGCAGCCCAGTGGCAGATCAAGAGACCCAGTACTTC. Translating it yields CASSPVADQETQYF.

The chain couples TRBV30 to TRBJ2-7; tentatively, D is TRBD1 or TRBD2 (5 bases each). Germline V gene lookup returns CDR1 GTSNPN and CDR2 SVGIG (reference sequence). The ends were cut back, 4 bases at V and 3 bases at J, with 10 bases in the middle. The CDR3 totals 12 residues. The CDR3 DNA is TGTGCCTGGAACGGGGCAGACTACGAGCAGTACTTC. Amino acid sequence: CAWNGADYEQYF.

J is TRBJ2-3 and V is TRBV10-2, with a tentative D call TRBD1 (5 bases). This CDR3 spans 14 amino acids. Trimming stripped 7 bases from V and 3 bases from J, with 14 bases between. Germline assignment: CDR1 WSHSY and CDR2 SAAADI. Here the CDR3 reads CASIPSPGTDTQYF. The CDR3 nucleotides are TGCGCCAGCATCCCCTCACCAGGGACAGATACGCAGTATTTT.

This clone occurred a few times. The rearrangement joins TRBV2 to TRBJ1-6; D not resolved. The CDR3 consists of 14 residues. Deletions cut 5 bases from V and 10 bases from J, with 15 bases between. Germline-derived CDR1 and CDR2 are SNHLY and FYNNEI. Written as DNA, the CDR3 is TGTGCCAGCAGTCAACTTTCCCCGGGATCACCCCTCCACTTT. Protein sequence: CASSQLSPGSPLHF.

This clone turned up a few times. The rearrangement joins TRBV7-2 to TRBJ1-1, with D uncertain. CDR1 is SGHTA and CDR2 is FQGNSA in the germline V gene. The CDR3 extends over 14 amino acids. Trimming cost V 5 bases and J 5 bases, with 15 bases left between them. The CDR3 is CASSPYEVGTEAFF. In nucleotides, the CDR3 is TGTGCCAGCAGCCCCTATGAGGTTGGGACTGAAGCTTTCTTT.

This clone has only a few counts. This sequence joins TRBV6-1 and TRBJ1-1; no definite D call. This CDR3 is built from 15 residues. Germline V gives CDR1 MNHNS, CDR2 SASEGT. Trimming shortened V by 0 bases and J by 6 bases, and 14 bases separated the two germline ends. CDR3 in DNA: TGTGCCAGCAGTGAAGCGGGCTATTCATGGGCTGAAGCTTTCTTT. The encoded protein is CASSEAGYSWAEAFF.

In this sample, this clone turned up a few times. This chain uses TRBV15 with TRBJ2-1; a possible D gene is TRBD1 (6 bases). Trimming left V 8 bases short and J 4 bases short, with 27 bases between. This CDR3 region has 18 residues. In germline, CDR1 is LNHNV, CDR2 YYDKDF (reference sequence). CDR3 in amino acids: CATSSKLVRVGGYNEQFF. In DNA form, the CDR3 reads TGTGCCACCTCGTCGAAACTTGTGAGGGTAGGGGGTTACAATGAGCAGTTCTTC.

CDR3 coding DNA: TGTGCCAGCAGTTACGAGGCAGGAGTTCATGAGCAGTTCTTC. This encodes CASSYEAGVHEQFF. The chain joins TRBV6-5 to TRBJ2-1; D is undetermined. The CDR3 loop spans 14 amino acids. Germline loops: CDR1 MNHEY, CDR2 SVGAGI. V was clipped by 2 bases and J by 8 bases, with 13 bases between them.

This clone was recorded a few times. This sequence joins TRBV9 and TRBJ1-1; D not certain. Germline values: CDR1 SGDLS, CDR2 YYNGEE. The CDR3 is 14 residues long. Trimming removed 4 bases at V and 4 bases at J, with 14 bases between. The CDR3 DNA sequence: TGTGCCAGCAGCCGCGGCGGTGGGTTCACTGAAGCTTTCTTT. Its translation is CASSRGGGFTEAFF.

This clone was recorded once. J is TRBJ2-7 and V is TRBV7-8; 9 nucleotides match TRBD1. Per the germline V gene, CDR1 is SGHVS and CDR2 is FQNEAQ. J gave up 3 bases and V 5 bases, and 2 bases lay outside the gene matches. CDR3 length: 13 residues. CDR3 sequence (DNA): TGTGCCAGCAGCGCGGACAGGGGCTACGAGCAGTACTTC. Amino acid sequence: CASSADRGYEQYF.

The genes are TRBV18 and TRBJ2-3; a weak D match, TRBD2 (6 bases). The CDR3 loop spans 14 amino acids. Germline V gene data show CDR1 as KGHSH and CDR2 as LQKENI. Trimming took 5 bases from V and 4 from J, leaving 13 bases between them. The CDR3, as DNA: TGTGCCAGCTCATACTCCGGGGGTCCAGATACGCAGTATTTT. Protein: CASSYSGGPDTQYF.

V and J are TRBV7-2 and TRBJ1-6; D call uncertain. From germline, CDR1 is SGHTA and CDR2 FQGNSA. The CDR3 totals 15 residues. Trimming pared 1 base from V and 2 bases from J, leaving 6 bases between. CDR3: CASSLEPTYNSPLHF. As DNA, the CDR3 is TGTGCCAGCAGCTTAGAGCCAACCTATAATTCACCCCTCCACTTT.

This clone occurred a few times. The gene calls are TRBV9 and TRBJ2-7, with 7 positions matching TRBD2. Germline-derived CDR1 and CDR2 are SGDLS and YYNGEE. CDR3 length: 14 amino acids. V was clipped by 2 bases and J by 1 base; unmatched bases: 3. CDR3 sequence: CASSVSSGSYEQYF. The DNA of the CDR3 is TGTGCCAGCAGCGTGTCTAGCGGTTCCTACGAGCAGTACTTC.

The V gene is TRBV5-6, the J gene TRBJ1-5; no reliable D call. Trimming pared 1 base from V and 3 bases from J, leaving 11 bases between. There are 15 residues in the CDR3. Germline V CDR1 and CDR2: SGHDT, YYEEEE. In nucleotides, the CDR3 is TGTGCCAGCAGCTTGAGGGAGACCCTCAATCAGCCCCAGCATTTT. This gives the protein CASSLRETLNQPQHF.

The chain recombines TRBV6-5 with TRBJ1-1, with D unclear. CDR3 size: 15 residues. Germline-derived CDR1 and CDR2 are MNHEY and SVGAGI. V was clipped by 0 bases and J by 5 bases, with 13 bases between them. CDR3 in amino acids: CASSYSTGVGTEAFF. CDR3 nucleotides: TGTGCCAGCAGTTACTCGACTGGGGTTGGGACTGAAGCTTTCTTT.